This TCR beta chain derives from a study of cytomegalovirus exposure and HLA in healthy donors. V lost 2 bases and J 5 bases, leaving 15 bases between the germline ends. CDR3 length equals 15 residues. CDR1 and CDR2 (germline): SGHRS, YFSETQ. As to this clone: The antigen is unknown.

It was with 60 Vbeta and 13 Jbeta primers that the PCR ran. Some clones are missing from TCRdb's copy, which holds only in-frame ones; the method was immunoSEQ multiplex PCR. Of about 92,000 clones in the sample, 81% were seen once. Though nominally healthy at sampling, donors likely had unrecorded immune exposures. Broader study findings: Immune exposure information available was restricted to CMV serostatus. Compared with the approximately 700-donor mean, an Asian-associated ancestry cluster reportedly had fewer N-insertions, according to a later analysis. For most subjects, TCR beta sequences were reported to predict HLA-A and HLA-B alleles with accuracy.

The chain has TRBV5-1 and TRBJ2-3; maybe TRBD1 (5 bases). The clonotype comes from a girl aged 2 to 9 in good health and CMV-seropositive. The sequenced material came from PBMCs. The CDR3 nucleotides are TGCGCCAGCAGCTTTGGGGCACTGTCCCAAGATACGCAGTATTTT. It is translated as CASSFGALSQDTQYF. The whole variable domain, filled in from reference TRBV5-1 and TRBJ2-3, reads KAGVTQTPRYLIKTRGQQVTLSCSPISGHRSVSWYQQTPGQGLQFLFEYFSETQRNKGNFPGRFSGRQFSNSRSEMNVSTLELGDSALYLCASSFGALSQDTQYFGPGTRLTVL.